This is a list of T cell receptor beta chains from one sample in a study of blood T cells in healthy people across ages. TCRdb reprocessed the 5' RACE reads with MiXCR, giving one entry per CDR3 protein. The sample has about 1.6 million distinct CDR3 sequences; approximately 32% are singletons. The sequencing sample was made of blood. These receptors came from a woman in her 30s in good health. Both conserved end residues are part of each CDR3. The D gene is left open where the match is weak. Size values are once, few and many counts, or a class for expanded clones, and some rows have none.

clone_size j_call d_call v_call cdr3_aa cdr3_nt
many TRBJ2-3 - TRBV20-1 CSAYSPRAGPPPEYTQYF TGCAGTGCCTACTCCCCCCGGGCAGGGCCTCCCCCAGAGTATACGCAGTATTTT
- TRBJ2-1 - TRBV12-3/TRBV12-4 CASSIQQGHEQFF TGTGCCAGCAGCATCCAACAAGGGCATGAGCAGTTCTTC
- TRBJ1-1 - TRBV7-6 CASSPIAVGWAFF TGTGCCAGCAGCCCTATTGCGGTGGGGTGGGCTTTCTTT
- TRBJ2-3 - TRBV20-1 CSARDPIAGSTDTQYF TGCAGTGCTAGAGACCCCATTGCCGGGAGCACAGATACGCAGTATTTT
- TRBJ2-7 TRBD2 TRBV6-5 CASSYHSGGNYEQYF TGTGCCAGCAGTTACCATAGCGGGGGTAACTACGAGCAGTACTTC
- TRBJ2-5 - TRBV7-9 CASSILSDSQETQYF TGTGCCAGCAGCATCCTTTCTGACAGCCAAGAGACCCAGTACTTC
- TRBJ2-1 TRBD2 TRBV3-1 CASSLTLAGGGEQFF TGTGCCAGCAGCTTGACGCTAGCGGGAGGAGGTGAGCAGTTCTTC
- TRBJ1-2 TRBD1 TRBV7-9 CAGSLPRDRGIGYTF TGTGCCGGCAGCTTACCCCGGGACAGGGGTATTGGCTACACCTTC
- TRBJ2-1 TRBD1 TRBV2 CADQRGPDNEQFF TGTGCCGATCAAAGGGGGCCTGACAATGAGCAGTTCTTC
many TRBJ2-1 - TRBV27 CASSSGGGEQFF TGTGCCAGCAGCTCCGGAGGGGGGGAGCAGTTCTTC
- TRBJ2-1 - TRBV9 CASSQGLLPSYNEQFF TGTGCCAGCAGCCAAGGGTTGCTTCCATCCTACAATGAGCAGTTCTTC
- TRBJ2-7 TRBD2 TRBV4-1 CASRRRVRGDYEQYF TGCGCCAGCAGGAGAAGGGTACGGGGGGACTACGAGCAGTACTTC
- TRBJ2-1 TRBD2 TRBV27 CASSLGRGGPYNEQFF TGTGCCAGCAGTTTAGGTCGGGGGGGGCCCTACAATGAGCAGTTCTTC
few TRBJ1-2 TRBD1 TRBV20-1 CSAPEQGMGYGYTF TGCAGTGCGCCCGAACAGGGGATGGGCTATGGCTACACCTTC
- TRBJ1-2 - TRBV7-3 CASSLTGAGEGYTF TGTGCCAGCAGCCTAACGGGGGCAGGAGAAGGCTACACCTTC
- TRBJ2-1 - TRBV20-1 CSASKSVSSSYNEQFF TGCAGTGCTTCCAAGTCGGTCTCGAGCTCCTACAATGAGCAGTTCTTC
- TRBJ2-1 TRBD2 TRBV10-3 CATGGLAGVHNEQFF TGTGCCACCGGGGGACTAGCGGGAGTTCACAATGAGCAGTTCTTC
- TRBJ1-2 TRBD1 TRBV6-1 CASSSTTGAMVDYGYTF TGTGCCAGCAGTAGCACTACAGGGGCGATGGTGGACTATGGCTACACCTTC
- TRBJ2-1 - TRBV7-2 CASSLTDGSSYNEQFF TGTGCCAGCAGCTTAACGGACGGGAGCTCCTACAATGAGCAGTTCTTC
- TRBJ2-3 - TRBV20-1 CSATTGKGDTQYF TGCAGTGCGACGACTGGGAAGGGAGATACGCAGTATTTT
- TRBJ1-2 - TRBV2 CASSEKQENYGYTF TGTGCCAGCAGTGAGAAACAGGAGAACTATGGCTACACCTTC
many TRBJ2-7 - TRBV2 CASSGTLYEQYF TGTGCCAGCAGCGGGACCCTCTACGAGCAGTACTTC
few TRBJ2-6 - TRBV4-2 CASSQDTKVSGANVLTF TGTGCCAGCAGCCAAGATACGAAAGTTTCTGGGGCCAACGTCCTGACTTTC
- TRBJ2-1 - TRBV11-2 CASSCGQITNEQFF TGTGCCAGCAGCTGCGGGCAGATTACAAATGAGCAGTTCTTC
few TRBJ1-6 TRBD1 TRBV6-1 CASRLPLGTGGLTNSPLHF TGTGCCAGCAGGCTTCCCCTAGGGACAGGGGGACTCACTAATTCACCCCTCCACTTT
- TRBJ2-3 - TRBV9 CASSVDEVSRMGDTQYF TGTGCCAGCAGCGTAGACGAGGTATCTAGGATGGGAGATACGCAGTATTTT
few TRBJ2-5 - TRBV7-8 CASSLLQGINQETQYF TGTGCCAGCAGCCTCCTACAGGGAATCAACCAAGAGACCCAGTACTTC
- TRBJ2-5 - TRBV4-2 CASSQTNQETQYF TGTGCCAGCAGCCAAACTAATCAAGAGACCCAGTACTTC
- TRBJ1-1 TRBD1 TRBV20-1 CSGDRGGSNTEAFF TGCAGTGGGGACAGGGGAGGCTCCAACACTGAAGCTTTCTTT
few TRBJ1-6 - TRBV3-1 CASSQSKQGAHSPLHF TGTGCCAGCAGCCAATCGAAACAGGGTGCCCATTCACCCCTCCACTTT
- TRBJ2-6 - TRBV18 CASKKLASGELSGANVLTF TGTGCCAGCAAGAAATTGGCTTCCGGTGAACTCTCTGGGGCCAACGTCCTGACTTTC
- TRBJ2-1 TRBD2 TRBV20-1 CSARAGGSGYNEQFF TGCAGTGCTAGAGCGGGAGGGTCGGGGTACAATGAGCAGTTCTTC
- TRBJ2-5 - TRBV4-2 CASSQDHLTQGAQYF TGTGCCAGCAGCCAAGATCACTTAACCCAAGGGGCCCAGTACTTC
few TRBJ2-4 - TRBV25-1 CAPRSGDIQYF TGTGCCCCCAGGTCGGGTGACATTCAGTACTTC
- TRBJ2-1 - TRBV2 CASRVHAEQFF TGTGCCAGCAGGGTGCATGCTGAGCAGTTCTTC
- TRBJ1-2 - TRBV27 CASSFEGSGSYTF TGTGCCAGCAGTTTCGAGGGCAGTGGGAGCTACACCTTC
few TRBJ1-4 - TRBV18 CASRRSTNEKLFF TGTGCCAGCCGCCGGAGCACTAATGAAAAACTGTTTTTT
- TRBJ2-6 - TRBV5-4 CASTREGPPSGANVLTF TGTGCCAGCACCCGCGAAGGGCCCCCTTCTGGGGCCAACGTCCTGACTTTC
few TRBJ2-5 - TRBV20-1 CSAVGRDRQETQYF TGCAGTGCCGTGGGGCGGGACAGACAAGAGACCCAGTACTTC
many TRBJ2-1 TRBD1 TRBV12-3/TRBV12-4 CASGSGTGHNEQFF TGTGCCAGCGGGTCCGGGACAGGGCACAATGAGCAGTTCTTC
few TRBJ2-2 - TRBV6-1 CASSRLQGFRAGELFF TGTGCCAGCAGCCGACTTCAGGGGTTTCGGGCCGGGGAGCTGTTTTTT
few TRBJ2-3 - TRBV9 CASSSRPSDFTDTQYF TGTGCCAGCAGCTCTCGACCCTCCGATTTCACGGATACGCAGTATTTT
few TRBJ1-1 TRBD1 TRBV20-1 CSAPRQGEAFF TGCAGTGCACCACGACAGGGCGAAGCTTTCTTT
- TRBJ2-1 TRBD2 TRBV10-3 CAISGSSGGIYNEQFF TGTGCCATTTCCGGTTCTAGCGGGGGTATCTACAATGAGCAGTTCTTC
few TRBJ1-5 TRBD1 TRBV20-1 CSAGGTVNQPQHF TGCAGTGCTGGAGGGACAGTCAATCAGCCCCAGCATTTT
- TRBJ2-1 TRBD2 TRBV3-1 CASSPTAGYNEQFF TGTGCCAGCAGCCCCACAGCGGGGTACAATGAGCAGTTCTTC
- TRBJ2-5 TRBD2 TRBV2 CASSDSGGDGEQYF TGTGCCAGCAGTGATAGCGGGGGGGATGGTGAGCAGTACTTC
few TRBJ2-1 - TRBV10-2 CASSRPGTKGVGEQFF TGCGCCAGCAGCCGTCCGGGGACAAAAGGAGTTGGTGAGCAGTTCTTC
- TRBJ1-1 - TRBV3-1 CASSQAFNTEAFF TGTGCCAGCAGCCAGGCCTTCAACACTGAAGCTTTCTTT
few TRBJ1-4 - TRBV20-1 CSATGSYEKLFF TGCAGTGCAACGGGGTCTTATGAAAAACTGTTTTTT
- TRBJ2-1 - TRBV20-1 CSAGTGTPGEQFF TGCAGTGCTGGGACCGGGACTCCAGGTGAGCAGTTCTTC
- TRBJ2-1 - TRBV5-6 CAGSVQASNEQFF TGTGCCGGCAGCGTGCAGGCCTCCAATGAGCAGTTCTTC